The 19 T cell receptor beta chains below come from one sample, sequenced in a study of cytomegalovirus exposure and HLA in healthy donors. The PCR contained 60 Vbeta and 13 Jbeta primers. Profiling relied on immunoSEQ multiplex PCR, and the TCRdb table lists in-frame clones only, not all of them. The table lists 150,000 or so clones, with approximately 1.8% in the top ten. Sequencing input: PBMCs. Every receptor here comes from a man younger than 35 in good health and CMV-seronegative.

V usage is TRBV5-6 and J usage is TRBJ2-7, with 9 bases fitting TRBD1. CDR1 is SGHDT, CDR2 YYEEEE, per germline. The length of the CDR3 is 14 residues. Trimming at V came to 4 bases and at J to 5 bases, leaving 7 bases not matched to a gene. The CDR3 region is CASSARDREHEQYF. CDR3 DNA: TGTGCCAGCAGCGCCCGGGACAGGGAACACGAGCAGTACTTC.

V gene TRBV6-5 combines with J gene TRBJ1-1; D possibly corresponds to TRBD1 (6 bases). V was cut by 2 bases and J by 4 bases, with 17 bases left in between. In germline, CDR1 is MNHEY, CDR2 SVGAGI. This CDR3 is 16 amino acids long. CDR3 sequence reads: CASSYRAGTSGTEAFF. As DNA, the CDR3 is TGTGCCAGCAGTTACAGGGCAGGGACAAGTGGCACTGAAGCTTTCTTT.

The rearrangement links TRBV5-1 to TRBJ1-3; TRBD1 matches 10 bases. Germline loops: CDR1 SGHRS, CDR2 YFSETQ. There are 19 residues in the CDR3. Losses at the gene ends were 3 bases for V and 1 base for J; bases not matched to a gene: 13. This CDR3 reads CASSSLGGTGEGSGNTIYF. The CDR3 nucleotides are TGCGCCAGCAGCTCCCTGGGCGGGACAGGGGAAGGGTCTGGAAACACCATATATTTT.

The CDR3, as DNA: TGTGCCAGCAGCTTAGACGTGGGAGCTGGCTACACCTTC. It encodes CASSLDVGAGYTF. The V call is TRBV7-9, the J call TRBJ1-2, with D uncertain. Trimming left V 1 base short and J 7 bases short, with 10 bases between. From germline, CDR1 is SEHNR and CDR2 FQNEAQ (reference sequence). The CDR3 extends over 13 amino acids. The full variable domain, rest sourced from reference TRBV7-9 and TRBJ1-2, is DTGVSQNPRHKITKRGQNVTFRCDPISEHNRLYWYRQTLGQGPEFLTYFQNEAQLEKSRLLSDRFSAERPKGSFSTLEIQRTEQGDSAMYLCASSLDVGAGYTFGSGTRLTVV.

This rearrangement joins TRBV11-2 to TRBJ2-1; the D is unclear. Trimming took 6 bases from V and 6 from J, leaving 15 bases between them. This CDR3 has 14 amino acids. CDR1 SGHAT and CDR2 FQNNGV come from the germline V gene. The CDR3 reads CASSPHDSSNEQFF. CDR3 bases: TGTGCCAGCAGTCCCCACGACTCGTCCAATGAGCAGTTCTTC. Looking up the rest from reference TRBV11-2 and TRBJ2-1 gives the full variable domain: EAGVAQSPRYKIIEKRQSVAFWCNPISGHATLYWYQQILGQGPKLLIQFQNNGVVDDSQLPKDRFSAERLKGVDSTLKIQPAKLEDSAVYLCASSPHDSSNEQFFGPGTRLTVL.

The chain joins TRBV14 to TRBJ2-7; TRBD1 aligns across 10 bases. After removal of 5 bases from V and 5 bases from J, the junction contained 12 bases not matched to a gene. CDR3 length: 16 residues. Germline V gene data show CDR1 as SGHDN and CDR2 as FVKESK. This CDR3 is CASSFYPRDRGDEQYF. CDR3 DNA sequence: TGTGCCAGCAGCTTCTACCCCCGGGACAGGGGCGACGAGCAGTACTTC. The full variable domain, in which reference TRBV14 and TRBJ2-7 provide the parts outside the CDR3, is EAGVTQFPSHSVIEKGQTVTLRCDPISGHDNLYWYRRVMGKEIKFLLHFVKESKQDESGMPNNRFLAERTGGTYSTLKVQPAELEDSGVYFCASSFYPRDRGDEQYFGPGTRLTVT.

The chain employs TRBV28 and TRBJ1-2; no reliable D call. Germline CDR1 reads MDHEN; CDR2 reads SYDVKM. This CDR3 has 15 residues. V was shortened by 5 bases and J by 1 base, with 14 bases between the two germline ends. The CDR3 nucleotides are TGTGCCAGCAGTACCACAGTGGGTTTTAACTATGGCTACACCTTC. Protein sequence: CASSTTVGFNYGYTF.

The chain is built from TRBV28 and TRBJ1-6; no definite D call. Germline V gene sequence: CDR1 MDHEN, CDR2 SYDVKM. Trimming cost V 4 bases and J 3 bases, with 4 bases left between them. The CDR3 sequence is 13 residues long. This CDR3 is CASSYNYNSPLHF. For the CDR3, the DNA is TGTGCCAGCAGTTACAACTATAATTCACCCCTCCACTTT.

The gene calls are TRBV7-9 and TRBJ2-3, with TRBD2 identical over 9 bases. Germline CDR1 and CDR2: SEHNR and FQNEAQ (reference sequence). This CDR3 comprises 17 residues. The junction had 10 bases not matched to a gene; V was cut back by 2 bases and J by 4 bases. In nucleotides, the CDR3 is TGTGCCAGCAGCTTAAGGGACTCGGGACTAGCACCAGATACGCAGTATTTT. Translating it yields CASSLRDSGLAPDTQYF.

The chain couples TRBV7-2 to TRBJ2-5, with 11 bases aligning to TRBD2. Trimming removed 0 bases from V and 5 bases from J; junction bases left unmatched: 8. Germline CDR1 SGHTA, CDR2 FQGNSA. The CDR3 is 17 amino acids. The CDR3, as DNA: TGTGCCAGCAGCTTAGCACCCCTAGCGGGAGGAGGTGAGACCCAGTACTTC. Amino acids: CASSLAPLAGGGETQYF.

V and J are TRBV27 and TRBJ1-1; D is possibly TRBD1 (5 bases). The CDR3 is 15 residues long. Germline lookup yields CDR1 MNHEY and CDR2 SMNVEV (reference sequence). Trimming removed 0 bases at V and 2 bases at J, with 10 bases between. CDR3 nucleotide sequence: TGTGCCAGCAGTTTATCCGGGGGGTTTAACACTGAAGCTTTCTTT. This sequence encodes CASSLSGGFNTEAFF.

The J gene is TRBJ2-5, the V gene TRBV19; tentatively, D is TRBD2 (6 bases). From germline, CDR1 is LNHDA and CDR2 SQIVND (reference sequence). This CDR3 has 13 amino acids. V shed 5 bases and J shed 5 bases, with 12 bases lying between them. CDR3 residues: CASSEDYGETQYF. The CDR3 DNA reads as TGTGCCAGTAGTGAGGACTACGGCGAGACCCAGTACTTC.

J is TRBJ2-3 and V is TRBV6-5; D is possibly TRBD1 (5 bases). CDR3 length: 14 residues. CDR1 and CDR2 (germline): MNHEY, SVGAGI. The V and J ends lost 0 bases and 5 bases respectively, with 9 bases between them. CDR3 protein: CASSYSAGQDTQYF. CDR3 in DNA: TGTGCCAGCAGTTACTCAGCAGGGCAAGATACGCAGTATTTT.

The DNA for the CDR3 is TGTGCCATCAGTGAGTCCCAGGTGTTATCACCCCTCCACTTT. It translates to CAISESQVLSPLHF. The J gene is TRBJ1-6, the V gene TRBV10-3; no firm D call. The length of the CDR3 is 14 residues. Trimming pared 0 bases from V and 10 bases from J, leaving 10 bases between. Germline V gene sequence: CDR1 ENHRY, CDR2 SYGVKD.

The rearrangement uses TRBV2 and TRBJ2-4; perhaps TRBD2 as D (6 bases). The CDR3 sequence is 17 residues long. Looked up from germline, CDR1 is SNHLY and CDR2 is FYNNEI. The V and J ends lost 5 bases and 1 base respectively, with 18 bases between them. The CDR3, as DNA: TGTGCCAGCAGTCATTCCCCCCGGGGGACCGCCAAAAACATTCAGTACTTC. Its translation is CASSHSPRGTAKNIQYF.

The chain employs TRBV19 and TRBJ2-1; 8 bases fit TRBD2. Germline V gene lookup returns CDR1 LNHDA and CDR2 SQIVND (reference sequence). The CDR3 contains 17 residues. Losses at the gene ends were 4 bases for V and 0 bases for J; bases not matched to a gene: 8. The CDR3 coding sequence is TGTGCCAGTAGTAAAAGGTCGCGGGGGGCCTCCTACAATGAGCAGTTCTTC. This gives the protein CASSKRSRGASYNEQFF.

The V gene is TRBV28, the J gene TRBJ2-7; possibly TRBD1 for D (6 bases). V lost 5 bases and J lost 2, with 13 bases in between. Germline V gene data show CDR1 as MDHEN and CDR2 as SYDVKM. This CDR3 spans 14 amino acids. The CDR3, as DNA: TGTGCCAGCAGTCCCGGGACAATTGCCTACGAGCAGTACTTC. Translation gives CASSPGTIAYEQYF.

V usage is TRBV28 and J usage is TRBJ2-7, with 8 bases lining up with TRBD2. J gave up 7 bases and V 5 bases, and 7 bases lay outside the gene matches. The CDR3 has 13 residues. Germline V gives CDR1 MDHEN, CDR2 SYDVKM. In DNA form, the CDR3 reads TGTGCCAGCAGTCGGACTAGCTTGGGGGAGCAGTACTTC. Translating it yields CASSRTSLGEQYF.

V gene TRBV5-3 combines with J gene TRBJ1-3, with D perhaps matching TRBD1 (5 bases). TRBV5-3 is flagged as an ORF with uncertain function. CDR3 length: 16 amino acids. The ends were cut back, 4 bases at V and 0 bases at J, with 14 bases in the middle. CDR3 nucleotide sequence: TGTGCCAGAAGCGGTGCGGGGCAGAGCTCTGGAAACACCATATATTTT. Translating it yields CARSGAGQSSGNTIYF.